The 25 T cell receptor beta chains reported below all come from one sample, sequenced in a study of shared clonotypes between healthy human individuals. Assay used: immunoSEQ multiplex PCR; TCRdb lists only in-frame clones, some missing. The table has roughly 86,000 clones, roughly three quarters seen once. The specimen sequenced was memory CD8+ T cells sorted from blood. Subset given: CD45RO+ cells pooled with CCR7-negative TemRA cells. These receptors were collected from a man in his thirties or forties in good health.

The CDR3 region has the DNA TGTGCCAGCAGCTTAGGGGACTCTGGGGCCAACGTCCTGACTTTC. Protein: CASSLGDSGANVLTF. V usage is TRBV13 and J usage is TRBJ2-6; D is undetermined. V gave up 0 bases and J gave up 0 bases, with 3 bases separating them. This CDR3 is 15 amino acids long. The V gene's germline CDR1 is PRHDT and CDR2 FYEKMQ (reference sequence).

The rearrangement joins TRBV5-1 to TRBJ2-1; D is unresolved. This CDR3 is 15 amino acids long. Germline CDR1 SGHRS, CDR2 YFSETQ. With 0 bases removed from V and 5 bases from J, the gap between germline ends came to 12 bases. This chain's CDR3 is CASSLEVVGNNEQFF. In DNA, the CDR3 is TGCGCCAGCAGCTTGGAAGTTGTAGGCAACAATGAGCAGTTCTTC.

This rearrangement joins TRBV29-1 to TRBJ2-1; 10 bases agree with TRBD1. Unmatched junction bases numbered 6, after V lost 7 bases and J lost 0 bases. Per germline, CDR1 SQVTM and CDR2 ANQGSEA. The CDR3 runs 15 residues. The CDR3 DNA reads as TGCAGCGCCGCCGGGACAGGGGACTCCTACAATGAGCAGTTCTTC. Protein product: CSAAGTGDSYNEQFF.

On this clone: A far larger clone is only one base removed, so a read error is likely. The rearrangement uses TRBV6-4 and TRBJ2-3; 12 nucleotides match TRBD1. V shed 2 bases, J shed 4 bases, and the junction held 1 base outside the gene matches. This CDR3 has 15 amino acids. In germline, CDR1 is MRHNA, CDR2 SNTAGT. This CDR3 is CASSDGTGGADTQYF. CDR3 coding DNA: TGTGCCAGCAGTGACGGGACAGGGGGCGCAGATACGCAGTATTTT.

The chain has TRBV28 and TRBJ2-1; no reliable D call. CDR3 length equals 15 residues. Germline V gene data show CDR1 as MDHEN and CDR2 as SYDVKM. With 4 bases removed from V and 5 bases from J, the gap between germline ends came to 15 bases. CDR3 protein: CASSSPQRTHNEQFF. The CDR3 DNA reads TGTGCCAGCAGTTCCCCTCAAAGGACCCACAATGAGCAGTTCTTC. Full variable domain (missing parts from reference TRBV28 and TRBJ2-1): DVKVTQSSRYLVKRTGEKVFLECVQDMDHENMFWYRQDPGLGLRLIYFSYDVKMKEKGDIPEGYSVSREKKERFSLILESASTNQTSMYLCASSSPQRTHNEQFFGPGTRLTVL.

This chain uses TRBV14 with TRBJ2-7; 9 bases are a match to TRBD2. The junction had 8 bases not matched to a gene; V was cut back by 5 bases and J by 9 bases. The CDR3 extends over 13 amino acids. Germline-derived CDR1 and CDR2 are SGHDN and FVKESK. The CDR3 is CASSLAGDGGQYF. In nucleotides, the CDR3 is TGTGCCAGCAGCTTAGCGGGAGACGGCGGGCAGTACTTC. The variable domain in full, completed from reference TRBV14 and TRBJ2-7, reads EAGVTQFPSHSVIEKGQTVTLRCDPISGHDNLYWYRRVMGKEIKFLLHFVKESKQDESGMPNNRFLAERTGGTYSTLKVQPAELEDSGVYFCASSLAGDGGQYFGPGTRLTVT.

This chain connects TRBV2 to TRBJ2-2; TRBD2 aligns across 12 bases. V was clipped by 10 bases and J by 3 bases; unmatched bases: 3. CDR3 size: 14 residues. Germline V CDR1 and CDR2: SNHLY, FYNNEI. CDR3 sequence: CAKRTSGDTGELFF. The DNA of the CDR3 is TGTGCCAAGCGGACTAGCGGGGACACCGGGGAGCTGTTTTTT.

The V call is TRBV19, the J call TRBJ2-7, with 9 bases that match TRBD1. The CDR3 is made up of 16 amino acids. Per the germline V gene, CDR1 is LNHDA and CDR2 is SQIVND (reference sequence). V lost 1 base to trimming and J lost 1 base; unmatched junction nucleotides: 5. The CDR3 region has the DNA TGTGCCAGTAGTATAGGGTCCGGGACAGGGTCCTACGAGCAGTACTTC. As protein: CASSIGSGTGSYEQYF.

This clone was counted ten times or more. Additional DNA sequences in this sample encode the identical CDR3. The V call is TRBV28, the J call TRBJ2-7; D may be TRBD2 (6 bases). Germline CDR1 and CDR2: MDHEN and SYDVKM. The CDR3 runs to 12 residues. The V end lost 8 bases, the J end lost 2 bases, and 10 bases lay between the germline ends. DNA of the CDR3: TGTGCCAGCCGGGACTTGACCTACGAGCAGTACTTC. Its protein is CASRDLTYEQYF.

Written as DNA, the CDR3 is TGCAGCGTTGCCCTATGGAGCGGCTACGAGCAGTACTTC. It translates to CSVALWSGYEQYF. V gene TRBV29-1 combines with J gene TRBJ2-7; D is possibly TRBD2 (5 bases). Germline V lookup: CDR1 SQVTM, CDR2 ANQGSEA. The CDR3 spans 13 residues. V was clipped by 4 bases and J by 3 bases, with 13 bases between them.

This chain links TRBV27 with TRBJ1-2; a weak D match, TRBD1 (5 bases). CDR1 is MNHEY and CDR2 is SMNVEV in the germline V gene (reference sequence). Trimming removed 1 base from V and 3 bases from J, with 15 bases in between. The CDR3 runs to 16 residues. In DNA, the CDR3 is TGTGCCAGCAGTTTATTTAAGGGGCACCCAGACTATGGCTACACCTTC. Encoded protein: CASSLFKGHPDYGYTF.

This clone occurred once. The chain uses TRBV28 and TRBJ2-5; 11 positions match TRBD1. The CDR3 is 17 amino acids. CDR1 and CDR2 (germline): MDHEN, SYDVKM. After removal of 5 bases from V and 2 bases from J, the junction contained 10 bases not matched to a gene. CDR3 sequence reads: CASSTLGTGGLQETQYF. In nucleotides, the CDR3 is TGTGCCAGCAGTACCTTAGGGACAGGGGGTCTACAAGAGACCCAGTACTTC.

The chain couples TRBV7-9 to TRBJ1-2, with D maybe TRBD1 (6 bases). Germline-derived CDR1 and CDR2 are SEHNR and FQNEAQ (reference sequence). The CDR3 spans 14 residues. With 5 bases removed from V and 0 bases from J, the gap between germline ends came to 10 bases. CDR3 nucleotides: TGTGCCAGCAGCCGGGACACCACTAACTATGGCTACACCTTC. This encodes CASSRDTTNYGYTF.

This clone was detected only a few times. This rearrangement joins TRBV5-1 to TRBJ2-1, with 11 bases that match TRBD2. Unmatched junction bases numbered 7, after V lost 1 base and J lost 4 bases. Germline V CDR1 and CDR2: SGHRS, YFSETQ. CDR3 size: 17 residues. As DNA, the CDR3 is TGCGCCAGCAGCTTGCCCCTCCTAGCGGGAGGTTACAATGAGCAGTTCTTC. It encodes CASSLPLLAGGYNEQFF.

This clone occurred a few times. This chain joins TRBV6-1 and TRBJ1-2; D is perhaps TRBD1 (5 bases). This CDR3 region has 16 residues. V was cut by 4 bases and J by 4 bases, with 19 bases left in between. Germline CDR1 reads MNHNS; CDR2 reads SASEGT. The CDR3 protein is CASSGGLGQSAYGYTF. In nucleotides, the CDR3 is TGTGCCAGCAGTGGGGGGTTAGGGCAGAGTGCCTATGGCTACACCTTC.

This chain connects TRBV18 to TRBJ2-2; D unclear. The CDR3 is 14 amino acids. The V gene's germline CDR1 is KGHSH and CDR2 LQKENI. The ends were cut back, 3 bases at V and 1 base at J, with 6 bases in the middle. For the CDR3, the DNA is TGTGCCAGCTCACCCAGACAGAACACCGGGGAGCTGTTTTTT. Amino acids: CASSPRQNTGELFF.

This chain uses TRBV25-1 with TRBJ1-1; the D gene is possibly TRBD1 (5 bases). The CDR3 sequence is 13 residues long. The V gene's germline CDR1 is MGHDK and CDR2 SYGVNS. V was clipped by 6 bases and J by 7 bases, with 15 bases between them. The CDR3 region is CASRQGALGEAFF. The CDR3 coding sequence is TGTGCCAGCAGACAAGGGGCTTTGGGTGAAGCTTTCTTT.

This clone was found a few times. The chain combines TRBV29-1 with TRBJ2-1, with 7 bases lining up with TRBD1. From germline, CDR1 is SQVTM and CDR2 ANQGSEA. Unmatched junction bases numbered 7, after V lost 6 bases and J lost 11 bases. This CDR3 has 11 amino acids. The CDR3 DNA follows: TGCAGCGTAGGCCGGGACAGCAAGCAGTTCTTC. Its translation: CSVGRDSKQFF.

The chain employs TRBV5-5 and TRBJ2-5, with 8 bases aligning to TRBD2. The germline gives CDR1 SGHKS, CDR2 YYEKEE (reference sequence). V was clipped by 5 bases and J by 0 bases; unmatched bases: 3. The CDR3 is made up of 14 amino acids. The CDR3 region is CASRTSGNQETQYF. The CDR3 region has the DNA TGTGCCAGCAGAACTAGCGGAAACCAAGAGACCCAGTACTTC.

This sequence joins TRBV7-9 and TRBJ2-7, with unresolved D. The CDR3 runs 13 residues. V lost 5 bases to trimming and J lost 3 bases, with 11 bases between them. Looked up from germline, CDR1 is SEHNR and CDR2 is FQNEAQ (reference sequence). CDR3 sequence: CASSPAGRYEQYF. DNA of the CDR3: TGTGCCAGCAGCCCCGCCGGACGCTACGAGCAGTACTTC.

The J gene is TRBJ1-5, the V gene TRBV19; D uncertain. Germline lookup yields CDR1 LNHDA and CDR2 SQIVND (reference sequence). Trimming took off 7 bases at V and 0 bases at J, with 22 bases between the two ends. This CDR3 contains 18 residues. CDR3 residues: CASISGNLQQTSNQPQHF. CDR3 bases: TGTGCCAGTATCTCCGGGAATCTACAGCAGACTAGCAATCAGCCCCAGCATTTT.

This rearrangement joins TRBV7-9 to TRBJ2-7; the D call may be TRBD1 or TRBD2 (7 bases each). The germline gives CDR1 SEHNR, CDR2 FQNEAQ (reference sequence). The ends were cut back, 5 bases at V and 2 bases at J, with 16 bases in the middle. This CDR3 contains 15 residues. CDR3: CASSRGGGGAYEQYF. The CDR3, as DNA: TGTGCCAGCAGCCGAGGGGGAGGGGGCGCCTACGAGCAGTACTTC.

Here the CDR3 reads CASSPSRGDKYNEQFF. Written as DNA, the CDR3 is TGTGCCAGCAGCCCCAGTCGGGGGGACAAATACAATGAGCAGTTCTTC. V usage is TRBV7-2 and J usage is TRBJ2-1; possibly TRBD2 for D (7 bases). The CDR3 runs to 16 residues. In germline, CDR1 is SGHTA, CDR2 FQGNSA. Between the trimmed V and J ends, which lost 5 bases and 4 bases, there was a span of 18 bases.

Only one count was recorded for this clone. V is TRBV13 and J is TRBJ2-4, with D perhaps TRBD2 (6 bases). The germline CDR1 and CDR2 sequences are PRHDT and FYEKMQ (reference sequence). This CDR3 has 16 residues. Trimming shortened V by 2 bases and J by 1 base, and 12 bases separated the two germline ends. For the CDR3, the DNA is TGTGCCAGCAGCTTACTAGGCGGGACCGCCAAAAACATTCAGTACTTC. This translates into CASSLLGGTAKNIQYF.

This CDR3 reads CASSLGLQDHTEAFF. In DNA form, the CDR3 reads TGTGCCAGCTCACTGGGGCTACAGGACCACACTGAAGCTTTCTTT. The chain combines TRBV18 with TRBJ1-1; D is possibly TRBD1 (5 bases). Trimming removed 4 bases at V and 3 bases at J, with 15 bases between. The CDR3 is 15 residues long. Germline CDR1 KGHSH, CDR2 LQKENI.